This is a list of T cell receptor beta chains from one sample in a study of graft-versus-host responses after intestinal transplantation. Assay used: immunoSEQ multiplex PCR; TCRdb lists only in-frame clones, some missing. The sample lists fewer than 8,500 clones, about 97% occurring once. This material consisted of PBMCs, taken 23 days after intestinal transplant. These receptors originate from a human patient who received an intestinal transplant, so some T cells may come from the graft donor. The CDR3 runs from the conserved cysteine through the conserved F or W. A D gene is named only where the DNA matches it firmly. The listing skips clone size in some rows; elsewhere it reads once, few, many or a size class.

CASSQGTGWTEAFF	TGTGCCAGCAGTCAGGGGACAGGTTGGACTGAAGCTTTCTTT	14	TRBD1	TRBV27	TRBJ1-1	.
CASAGQNTGELFF	TGTGCCAGCGCGGGACAGAACACCGGGGAGCTGTTTTTT	13	.	TRBV9	TRBJ2-2	.
CASSFDNSELF	TGTGCCAGCAGCTTCGACAACTCAGAACTATTT	11	.	TRBV2	TRBJ1-1	.
CASSAPVGYPSGNTIYF	TGTGCCAGCAGTGCCCCAGTGGGTTACCCTTCTGGAAACACCATATATTTT	17	.	TRBV6-1	TRBJ1-3	.
CASSQGLTTGALVGNTIYF	TGCGCCAGCAGCCAAGGACTAACGACAGGGGCGTTGGTGGGAAACACCATATATTTT	19	TRBD1	TRBV4-1	TRBJ1-3	.
CASRAGPRIYEQYF	TGTGCCAGCAGAGCTGGGCCTAGGATCTACGAGCAGTACTTC	14	.	TRBV6-6	TRBJ2-7	.
CASSFQGPYEQYF	TGTGCCAGCAGCTTTCAGGGGCCCTACGAGCAGTACTTC	13	.	TRBV7-3	TRBJ2-7	.
CVSSPPTPSVVIF	TGTGTCAGTAGTCCCCCGACTCCGTCGGTTGTGATCTTC	13	.	TRBV19	TRBJ2-1	.
CASSHRGRYNSPLHF	TGTGCCAGCAGTCATCGGGGGAGATATAATTCACCCCTCCACTTT	15	.	TRBV28	TRBJ1-6	.
CASSLASQGIKNEQFF	TGTGCCAGCAGCTTAGCCTCACAGGGGATCAAGAATGAGCAGTTCTTC	16	TRBD1	TRBV7-9	TRBJ2-1	.
CASSSPRQGETDTQYF	TGTGCCAGCAGTTCCCCTCGGCAGGGGGAGACAGATACGCAGTATTTT	16	TRBD1	TRBV28	TRBJ2-3	.
CASSDREGLAGYNEQFF	TGTGCCAGCAGCGATAGGGAGGGACTAGCGGGCTACAATGAGCAGTTCTTC	17	TRBD2	TRBV13	TRBJ2-1	.
CASSPTGSSSGNTIYF	TGTGCCAGCAGCCCTACAGGGTCTAGCTCTGGAAACACCATATATTTT	16	.	TRBV9	TRBJ1-3	.
CASSIGGGSGNTIYF	TGTGCCAGCAGCATTGGGGGCGGCTCTGGAAACACCATATATTTT	15	.	TRBV7-2	TRBJ1-3	.
CAWSYGGRYPRETQYF	TGTGCCTGGAGCTACGGGGGACGATACCCAAGAGAAACCCAGTACTTC	16	.	TRBV30	TRBJ2-5	.
CASSPSGHWNEKLFF	TGTGCCAGCAGCCCCTCAGGGCATTGGAATGAAAAACTGTTTTTT	15	.	TRBV28	TRBJ1-4	.
CASSSHSGSYNEQFF	TGTGCCAGCAGCTCCCATAGCGGGTCCTACAATGAGCAGTTCTTC	15	TRBD2	TRBV7-2	TRBJ2-1	.
CATTVSQGGYNYGYTF	TGTGCCACCACCGTAAGCCAGGGGGGCTACAACTATGGCTACACCTTC	16	TRBD1	TRBV15	TRBJ1-2	.
CASSIGAAGGRQETQYF	TGTGCCAGCAGCATCGGGGCTGCAGGGGGAAGGCAGGAGACCCAGTACTTC	17	TRBD1	TRBV11-2	TRBJ2-5	.
CASSLAHRYQETQYF	TGTGCCAGCAGCTTGGCCCACAGATACCAAGAGACCCAGTACTTC	15	.	TRBV5-6	TRBJ2-5	.
CASSRTSGSLPGELFF	TGTGCCAGCAGCCGGACTAGCGGAAGCCTTCCGGGGGAGCTGTTTTTT	16	TRBD2	TRBV6-6	TRBJ2-2	.
CASSEQGGGETQYF	TGTGCCAGCAGCGAGCAGGGAGGTGGGGAGACCCAGTACTTC	14	.	TRBV9	TRBJ2-5	.
CAYWTGEGEQYF	TGTGCTTATTGGACAGGGGAGGGCGAGCAGTACTTC	12	TRBD1	TRBV30	TRBJ2-7	.
CASSLYGDDEQFF	TGTGCCAGCAGCTTGTACGGGGACGATGAGCAGTTCTTC	13	.	TRBV5-8	TRBJ2-1	once
CASSLNTGGYEQYF	TGTGCCAGCAGTTTAAATACAGGGGGTTACGAGCAGTACTTC	14	TRBD1	TRBV27	TRBJ2-7	.
CASSLLEGVADTQYF	TGTGCCAGCAGCTTATTAGAGGGGGTTGCAGATACGCAGTATTTT	15	.	TRBV11-3	TRBJ2-3	.
CASSIVWTSGRREQYF	TGTGCCAGTAGTATAGTCTGGACTAGCGGGAGGAGAGAGCAGTACTTC	16	TRBD2	TRBV19	TRBJ2-7	.
CASRLGTVNEKLFF	TGTGCCAGCAGGCTCGGGACAGTCAATGAAAAACTGTTTTTT	14	TRBD1	TRBV11-2	TRBJ1-4	.
CASSSNPYEQFF	TGTGCCAGCAGTTCCAACCCCTATGAGCAGTTCTTC	12	.	TRBV5-4	TRBJ2-1	once